These T cell receptor beta chains were read from a single sample in a study of blood T cell repertoires in COVID-19. TCRdb's table, derived via immunoSEQ multiplex PCR, lists solely in-frame clones and lacks some. The repertoire holds about 140,000 clones, with more than 80% as singletons. The sequenced material came from peripheral blood. The source of these receptors is a woman of 80 years or more in a cohort sampled during active or convalescent COVID-19. Both conserved end residues are part of each CDR3. A D gene is named only where the DNA matches it firmly. Not every row has a clone size; where given, it reads once, few, many or a size class.

J: TRBJ1-4
V: TRBV5-1
D: NA
size: NA
DNA: TGCGCCAGCAGCCCAACTGACAGTCGTAATGAAAAACTGTTTTTT
CDR3: CASSPTDSRNEKLFF

J: TRBJ1-5
V: TRBV5-1
D: TRBD1
size: NA
DNA: TGCGCCAGCAGCTTGGAGGGCAGGGGGCAACCCCAGCATTTT
CDR3: CASSLEGRGQPQHF

J: TRBJ1-2
V: TRBV27
D: NA
size: NA
DNA: TGTGCCAGCAGACCCGGCTGGAGACCTAACTATGGCTACACCTTC
CDR3: CASRPGWRPNYGYTF

J: TRBJ2-2
V: TRBV2
D: TRBD2
size: NA
DNA: TGTGCCAGCAGTGGGGGACTAGCGGCCACCGGGGAGCTGTTTTTT
CDR3: CASSGGLAATGELFF

J: TRBJ1-2
V: TRBV7-9
D: NA
size: few
DNA: TGTGCCAGCAGCGAGACAGACTATGGCTACACCTTC
CDR3: CASSETDYGYTF

J: TRBJ2-5
V: TRBV7-3
D: TRBD2
size: once
DNA: TGTGCCAGTGCGAATTTAGTGGAGCGGGGAGAGACCCAGTACTTC
CDR3: CASANLVERGETQYF

J: TRBJ2-3
V: TRBV5-8
D: NA
size: NA
DNA: TGTGCCAGCAGCTTGAATGACAGCATCACAGATACGCAGTATTTT
CDR3: CASSLNDSITDTQYF

J: TRBJ1-2
V: TRBV4-1
D: TRBD1
size: NA
DNA: TGCGCCAGCAGCCAGCACCATCCATTAAGGGACAGGGATTTCTACACCTTC
CDR3: CASSQHHPLRDRDFYTF

J: TRBJ1-2
V: TRBV3-1/TRBV3-2
D: NA
size: once
DNA: TGTGCCAGCAGCCAGCAGGGCTCTGGCTACACCTTC
CDR3: CASSQQGSGYTF

J: TRBJ2-7
V: TRBV5-4
D: NA
size: few
DNA: TGTGCCAGCAGCTTGTCAGGGACCTACGAGCAGTACTTC
CDR3: CASSLSGTYEQYF

J: TRBJ2-3
V: TRBV7-6
D: TRBD2
size: NA
DNA: TGTGCCAGCAGCTTTATGACTAGCGGGACATCAGATACGCAGTATTTT
CDR3: CASSFMTSGTSDTQYF

J: TRBJ2-3
V: TRBV7-8
D: NA
size: NA
DNA: TGTGCCAGCAGCGCTAGTTCGGCAGATACGCAGTATTTT
CDR3: CASSASSADTQYF

J: TRBJ2-1
V: TRBV9
D: TRBD2
size: NA
DNA: TGTGCCAGCAGCGTCGCGGGGGGCAATGAGCAGTTCTTC
CDR3: CASSVAGGNEQFF

J: TRBJ1-5
V: TRBV28
D: TRBD1
size: NA
DNA: TGTACCACGGCCGCGACAGGGTACCGATTTAGCAATCAGCCCCAGCATTTT
CDR3: CTTAATGYRFSNQPQHF

J: TRBJ2-2
V: TRBV6-4
D: TRBD1
size: NA
DNA: TGTGCCAGCAGTCCGGACAGGGCGACCACCGGGGAGCTGTTTTTT
CDR3: CASSPDRATTGELFF

J: TRBJ1-5
V: TRBV11-2
D: NA
size: NA
DNA: TGTGCCAGCAGACCGGGGGAGGGAGATAGCGAACAGCCCCAGCATTTT
CDR3: CASRPGEGDSEQPQHF

J: TRBJ2-5
V: TRBV3-1/TRBV3-2
D: NA
size: once
DNA: TGTGCCAGCAGCCCTTGGTGGCGAGGGAGGCAAGAGACCCAGTACTTC
CDR3: CASSPWWRGRQETQYF

J: TRBJ2-7
V: TRBV6-5
D: NA
size: NA
DNA: TGTGCCAGCCTAAGAGGAGAACTCTCGCTGGGGCAGTACTTC
CDR3: CASLRGELSLGQYF

J: TRBJ2-3
V: TRBV6-5
D: TRBD1
size: NA
DNA: TGTGCCAGCAGAGCAGGGGGAACAGATACGCAGTATTTT
CDR3: CASRAGGTDTQYF

J: TRBJ1-2
V: TRBV9
D: NA
size: once
DNA: TGTGCCAGCAGCCCGTCGAGGGGGGGACTGGGCTCTAACTATGGCTACACCTTC
CDR3: CASSPSRGGLGSNYGYTF

J: TRBJ1-1
V: TRBV6-5
D: NA
size: once
DNA: TGTGCCAGCAGCGAGGCCTCTGCGGGACAAGCTTTCTTT
CDR3: CASSEASAGQAFF

J: TRBJ1-6
V: TRBV7-2
D: NA
size: NA
DNA: TGTGCCAGCAGCGCGGGCAGTCGTGCTAATTCACCCCTCCACTTT
CDR3: CASSAGSRANSPLHF

J: TRBJ2-2
V: TRBV11-2
D: NA
size: NA
DNA: TGTGCCAGCAGCTTAGATCCGGGGGGCATCGGGGAGCTGTTTTTT
CDR3: CASSLDPGGIGELFF

J: TRBJ2-2
V: TRBV30
D: NA
size: NA
DNA: TGTGCCTGGAGTAGTTATCGGGGGACCGCGACCGGGGAGCTGTTTTTT
CDR3: CAWSSYRGTATGELFF